Shown below are 8 T cell receptor beta chains from a single sample sequenced in a study of type 1 regulatory T cells. No antigen is known for these receptors. TCRdb itself ran the reads through MiXCR, one entry per CDR3 protein. The table lists approximately 43,000 distinct CDR3 sequences, 12% of them singletons. The sample was cultured non-Tr1 T cells, either the whole culture or a sorted T cell fraction (not recorded which). The receptors were sampled from a human donor in good health.

This clonotype is judged medium-sized (0.01 to 0.1%). The chain links TRBV3-1 to TRBJ2-5; the D gene is possibly TRBD2 (6 bases). CDR3 length: 16 residues. Trimming removed 1 base at V and 4 bases at J, with 16 bases between. Germline CDR1 reads LGHDT; CDR2 reads YNNKEL (reference sequence). The CDR3 sequence is CASSQGGAGWGETQYF. CDR3 DNA: TGTGCCAGCAGCCAAGGAGGGGCGGGGTGGGGAGAGACCCAGTACTTC.

Ten or more counts support this clonotype. The chain joins TRBV18 to TRBJ2-1, with D possibly TRBD2 on 6 matching bases. This CDR3 contains 15 residues. V was pared by 3 bases and J by 4 bases, with 13 bases between. Looked up from germline, CDR1 is KGHSH and CDR2 is LQKENI. CDR3 DNA sequence: TGTGCCAGCTCACCTAGGGACTCCTCTTACAATGAGCAGTTCTTC. This codes for CASSPRDSSYNEQFF.

This clonotype showed up many times. The chain has TRBV19 and TRBJ1-4; no firm D call. This CDR3 has 14 residues. Germline V gene lookup returns CDR1 LNHDA and CDR2 SQIVND (reference sequence). Trimming cost V 5 bases and J 0 bases, with 7 bases left between them. The CDR3 region is CASSRQATNEKLFF. CDR3 nucleotides: TGTGCCAGTAGTCGACAAGCAACTAATGAAAAACTGTTTTTT.

The chain recombines TRBV5-1 with TRBJ1-1, with D perhaps matching TRBD1 (5 bases). The germline V gene has CDR1 SGHRS and CDR2 YFSETQ. The CDR3 sequence is 14 residues long. V shed 3 bases and J shed 5 bases, with 14 bases lying between them. This CDR3 is CASSWGGGKTEAFF. DNA for the CDR3: TGCGCCAGCAGCTGGGGTGGGGGGAAGACTGAAGCTTTCTTT.

This clonotype was seen more than once but under ten times. The chain recombines TRBV6-1 with TRBJ2-3, with 11 bases aligning to TRBD2. CDR1 and CDR2 from the germline V gene are MNHNS and SASEGT. The CDR3 sequence is 15 residues long. Trimming cost V 1 base and J 8 bases; bases outside gene matches: 5. CDR3 loop: CASSEVLAGVGTQYF. The CDR3 DNA follows: TGTGCCAGCAGTGAAGTACTAGCGGGAGTCGGTACGCAGTATTTT.

This chain connects TRBV7-2 to TRBJ2-1, with 10 bases identical to TRBD2. CDR1 is SGHTA and CDR2 is FQGNSA in the germline V gene. The CDR3 sequence is 16 residues long. The V and J ends lost 0 bases and 8 bases, in that order; junction bases with no gene match: 7. The CDR3 here is CASSLASGRSDDEQFF. The CDR3 DNA sequence: TGTGCCAGCAGCTTAGCTAGCGGGAGGTCTGACGATGAGCAGTTCTTC.

This clonotype has a handful of counts. The chain uses TRBV5-1 and TRBJ2-1, with 8 bases matching TRBD2. The CDR3 sequence is 15 residues long. The germline gives CDR1 SGHRS, CDR2 YFSETQ. After removal of 0 bases from V and 6 bases from J, the junction contained 5 bases not matched to a gene. DNA for the CDR3: TGCGCCAGCAGCTTGGAAGCGGGAGTCGGCAATGAGCAGTTCTTC. Its translation: CASSLEAGVGNEQFF.

The chain has TRBV5-5 and TRBJ2-3, with a tentative D call TRBD2 (5 bases). The CDR3 totals 15 residues. V was pared by 7 bases and J by 2 bases, with 17 bases between. Germline-derived CDR1 and CDR2 are SGHKS and YYEKEE (reference sequence). The CDR3 reads CASGRGARDTDTQYF. CDR3 DNA sequence: TGTGCCAGCGGCCGGGGTGCGAGAGACACAGATACGCAGTATTTT.